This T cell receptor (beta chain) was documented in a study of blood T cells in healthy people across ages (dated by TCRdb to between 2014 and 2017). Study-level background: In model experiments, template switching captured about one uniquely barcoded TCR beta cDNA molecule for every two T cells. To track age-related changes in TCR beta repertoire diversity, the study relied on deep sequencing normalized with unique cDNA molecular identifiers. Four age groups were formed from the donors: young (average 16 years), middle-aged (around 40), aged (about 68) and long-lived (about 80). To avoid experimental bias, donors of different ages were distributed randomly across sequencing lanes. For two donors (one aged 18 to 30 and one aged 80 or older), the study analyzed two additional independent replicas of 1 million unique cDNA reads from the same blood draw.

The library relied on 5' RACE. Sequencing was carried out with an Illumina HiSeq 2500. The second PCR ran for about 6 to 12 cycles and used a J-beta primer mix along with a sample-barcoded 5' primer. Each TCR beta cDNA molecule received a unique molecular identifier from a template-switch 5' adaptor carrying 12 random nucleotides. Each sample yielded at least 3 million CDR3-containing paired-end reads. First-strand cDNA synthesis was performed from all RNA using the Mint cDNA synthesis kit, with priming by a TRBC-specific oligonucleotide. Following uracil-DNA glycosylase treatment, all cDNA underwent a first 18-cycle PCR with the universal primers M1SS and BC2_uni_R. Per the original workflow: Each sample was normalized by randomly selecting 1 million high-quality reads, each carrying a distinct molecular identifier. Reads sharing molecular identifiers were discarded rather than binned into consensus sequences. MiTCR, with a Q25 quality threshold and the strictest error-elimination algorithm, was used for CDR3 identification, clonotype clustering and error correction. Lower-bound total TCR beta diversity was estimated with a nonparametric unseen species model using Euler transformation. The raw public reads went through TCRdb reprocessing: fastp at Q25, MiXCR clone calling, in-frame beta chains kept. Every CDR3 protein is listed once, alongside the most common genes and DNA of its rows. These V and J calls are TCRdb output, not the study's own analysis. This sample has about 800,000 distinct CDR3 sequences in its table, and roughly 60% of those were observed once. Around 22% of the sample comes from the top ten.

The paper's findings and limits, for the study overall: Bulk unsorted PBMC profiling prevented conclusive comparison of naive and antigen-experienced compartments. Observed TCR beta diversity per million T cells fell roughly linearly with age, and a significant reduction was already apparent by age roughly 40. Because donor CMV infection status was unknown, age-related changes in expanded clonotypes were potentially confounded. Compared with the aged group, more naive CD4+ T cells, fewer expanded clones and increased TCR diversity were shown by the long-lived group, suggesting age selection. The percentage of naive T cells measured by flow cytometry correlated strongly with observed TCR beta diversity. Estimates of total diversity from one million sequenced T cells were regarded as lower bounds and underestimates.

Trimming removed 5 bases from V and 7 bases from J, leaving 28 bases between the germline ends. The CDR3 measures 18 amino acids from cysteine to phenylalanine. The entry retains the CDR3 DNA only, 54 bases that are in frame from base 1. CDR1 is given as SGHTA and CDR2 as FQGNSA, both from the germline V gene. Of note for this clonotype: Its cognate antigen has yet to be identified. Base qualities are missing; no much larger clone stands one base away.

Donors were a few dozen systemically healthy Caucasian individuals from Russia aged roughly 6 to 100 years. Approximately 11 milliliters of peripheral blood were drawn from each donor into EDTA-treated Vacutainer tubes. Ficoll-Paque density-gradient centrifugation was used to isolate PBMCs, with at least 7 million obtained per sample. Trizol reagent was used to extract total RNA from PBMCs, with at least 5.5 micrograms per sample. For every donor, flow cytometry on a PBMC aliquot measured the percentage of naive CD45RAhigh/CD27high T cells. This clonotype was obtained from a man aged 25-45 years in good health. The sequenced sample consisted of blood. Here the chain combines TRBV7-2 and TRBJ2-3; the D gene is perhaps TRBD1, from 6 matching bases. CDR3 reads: CASSPPRGSPRRLHTQYF. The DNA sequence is TGTGCCAGCAGCCCCCCGAGGGGGTCTCCTAGGAGGTTACATACGCAGTATTTT.